The rows below give T cell receptor beta chains drawn from one sample of a study of breast tumors, draining lymph nodes, adjacent tissues. MiXCR was run by TCRdb on the multiplex PCR reads, yielding one entry per CDR3 protein. This table has 200,000 to 300,000 distinct CDR3 sequences, about 33% appearing once. The specimen sequenced was axillary lymph node tissue. Source of these receptors: a female donor with breast cancer. Some clones in this sample may be carry-over from other donors' samples. The CDR3 runs from the conserved cysteine through the conserved F or W. Fields, in order: J gene, V gene, D gene, CDR3 length, clone size, CDR3 DNA, CDR3 protein. The D gene is left open where the match is weak. Clone size is not always given. Where it is, it says once, few, many or a class for expanded clones.

TRBJ2-3 | TRBV18 | TRBD2 | 16 | - | TGTGCCAGCTCACGCTCAACTAGCGGTGGCACAGATACGCTGTATTTT | CASSRSTSGGTDTLYF
TRBJ2-7 | TRBV7-9 | - | 15 | many | TGTGCCAGCAGCTTGGAGGGGGTAAACTTTTACGAGCAGTACTTC | CASSLEGVNFYEQYF
TRBJ2-3 | TRBV29-1 | TRBD2 | 13 | - | TGCAGCGTTGGGCGGGGGGGCGCAGATACGCAGTATTTT | CSVGRGGADTQYF
TRBJ2-7 | TRBV19 | TRBD1 | 13 | many | TGTGCCAGTAGTATCACAGGGGGCGGCGAGCAGTACTTC | CASSITGGGEQYF
TRBJ2-2 | TRBV4-2 | TRBD2 | 16 | many | TGTGCCAGCAGCACCCGACTAGCGGGAGCGGCCGGGGAGCTGTTTTTT | CASSTRLAGAAGELFF
TRBJ2-3 | TRBV6-5 | - | 14 | - | TGTGCCAGCAGTCACGCCGAATTTTTAGGGTCGCAGTATTTT | CASSHAEFLGSQYF
TRBJ2-2 | TRBV9 | - | 15 | many | TGTGCCAGCAGCGACCGGGACGACTCAGGGGGGGAGCTGTTTTTT | CASSDRDDSGGELFF
TRBJ2-1 | TRBV2 | - | 10 | many | TGTGCCAGCAGTAACAATGAGCAGTTCTTC | CASSNNEQFF
TRBJ1-6 | TRBV19 | - | 14 | many | TGTGCCAGTAGTATCACCGGGGGTAATAAACCCCTCCACTTT | CASSITGGNKPLHF
TRBJ2-1 | TRBV11-3 | - | 13 | many | TGTGCCAGCAGCTTAAACCTTTACAATGAGCAGTTCTTC | CASSLNLYNEQFF
TRBJ1-3 | TRBV20-1 | - | 15 | many | TGCAGTGCTAGAGACATTCGCTTGTCTGGAAACACCATATATTTT | CSARDIRLSGNTIYF
TRBJ2-7 | TRBV12-5 | TRBD2 | 20 | few | TGTGCTAGTGGTTTGGTACTTAGACTAGCGGGCCAGGCGCGCGGCTACGAGCAGTACTTC | CASGLVLRLAGQARGYEQYF
TRBJ1-1 | TRBV19 | - | 12 | few | TGTGCCAGTATCCCTTTGGGCACTGAAGCTTTCTTT | CASIPLGTEAFF
TRBJ2-5 | TRBV20-1 | - | 14 | once | TGCAGTGCTAGATCCGGGACGGGTCAAGCGACCCAGTACTTC | CSARSGTGQATQYF
TRBJ1-6 | TRBV4-3 | TRBD1 | 16 | many | TGCGCCAGCAGCCAGTCACCGGGACAGGGGTATTCACCCCTCCACTTT | CASSQSPGQGYSPLHF
TRBJ2-5 | TRBV5-1 | - | 16 | many | TGCGCCAGCAGCTTGGAGGTGCGAGGACGAGGGGAGACCCAGTACTTC | CASSLEVRGRGETQYF
TRBJ1-2 | TRBV29-1 | - | 16 | - | TGCAGCGTTGAAGACAGGGAGTTACCGGGTAACTATGGCTACACCTTC | CSVEDRELPGNYGYTF
TRBJ2-3 | TRBV19 | TRBD2 | 15 | many | TGTGCCAGTAGGACTAGCGGGACCTCCACAGATACGCAGTATTTT | CASRTSGTSTDTQYF
TRBJ1-3 | TRBV9 | - | 12 | - | TGTGCCAGCAGCGTCCGGGGAGGGCACATACATTTT | CASSVRGGHIHF
TRBJ2-7 | TRBV7-6 | TRBD1 | 15 | many | TGTGCCAGCAGCTCTCCGGGACAGGGGGTCTACGAGCAGTACTTC | CASSSPGQGVYEQYF
TRBJ1-1 | TRBV29-1 | TRBD1 | 14 | few | TGCAGCGTGGCTGCACAGGGGATGAACACTGAAGCTTTCTTT | CSVAAQGMNTEAFF
TRBJ2-3 | TRBV5-1 | TRBD2 | 15 | many | TGCGCCAGCGCACCGGGACTAGCGAACGCAGATACGCAGTATTTT | CASAPGLANADTQYF
TRBJ1-2 | TRBV11-2 | TRBD1 | 13 | - | TGTGCCAGCAGCGCCGGGACAGGCTATGGTTACGCCTTC | CASSAGTGYGYAF
TRBJ2-3 | TRBV7-9 | - | 15 | many | TGTGCCAGCAGCGATACGGACAGGGAGGGAGATACGCAGTATTTT | CASSDTDREGDTQYF
TRBJ2-1 | TRBV20-1 | TRBD2 | 17 | many | TGCAGTGCTAGAGTTTCAGAAGCGGGAGGGACCTACAATGAGCAGTTCTTC | CSARVSEAGGTYNEQFF
TRBJ1-2 | TRBV19 | TRBD1 | 16 | - | TGTGCCAGTACCCGGGACAGGGTTGGATCCAACTATGGCTACACCTTC | CASTRDRVGSNYGYTF
TRBJ2-7 | TRBV20-1 | TRBD2 | 15 | many | TGCAGTGCTGAGACCGGGACTAGCGGGATTGACGAGCAGTACTTC | CSAETGTSGIDEQYF
TRBJ2-6 | TRBV18 | TRBD1 | 17 | - | TGTGCCAGCTCACCGACAGGGGCGACTACTGGGGCCAACGTCCTGACTTTC | CASSPTGATTGANVLTF
TRBJ1-5 | TRBV6-5 | - | 13 | many | TGTGCCAGCAGACAAACCTGGGATCAGCCCCAGCATTTT | CASRQTWDQPQHF